Below, one T cell receptor beta chain is given with its context. This specimen belongs to a study of immune cell composition in non-small cell lung cancer. TCRdb keeps only in-frame clones here, not all; method: immunoSEQ multiplex PCR. The top ten hold roughly 9% of the sample, which has about 9,000 clones, approximately 76% seen once. What was sequenced was lung tumor tissue. This receptor was obtained from a human donor with non-small cell lung cancer.

The CDR3 DNA sequence: TGTGCCAGCAGCGTAAATAGCGGGGGGACCGGGGAGCTGTTTTTT. It translates to CASSVNSGGTGELFF. The chain joins TRBV7-3 to TRBJ2-2; 10 positions match TRBD2. The CDR3 spans 15 residues. The germline gives CDR1 SGHTA, CDR2 FQGTGA. V was clipped by 5 bases and J by 5 bases; unmatched bases: 5.